This entry features one TCR beta chain sequence. Authors' analysis steps: Amplification from reference gene primers served as the basis for estimated nucleated cell counts. Clones were read by immunoSEQ multiplex PCR, and TCRdb kept only the in-frame ones, dropping some. The V and J calls and the clone size are those of that table, but D and trimming were determined from the DNA. The sample lists around 150,000 clones; about 90% were seen once. The data are from a study of blood T cell repertoires in COVID-19. Study-wide background: The United States, Italy and Spain provided the acute and convalescent COVID-19 samples.

The source of this sequence is a man aged 45 to 65 with active COVID-19. Source material: peripheral blood.

The CDR3 DNA reads TGTGCCAGCAGTGAGGGACAGGGAAAAGATACGCAGTATTTT. It yields the protein CASSEGQGKDTQYF. The rearrangement joins TRBV25-1 to TRBJ2-3, with 9 bases aligning to TRBD1. The CDR3 has 14 residues. Germline CDR1 is MGHDK and CDR2 is SYGVNS. V shed 3 bases and J 5 bases; nucleotides not matched to a gene: 3.